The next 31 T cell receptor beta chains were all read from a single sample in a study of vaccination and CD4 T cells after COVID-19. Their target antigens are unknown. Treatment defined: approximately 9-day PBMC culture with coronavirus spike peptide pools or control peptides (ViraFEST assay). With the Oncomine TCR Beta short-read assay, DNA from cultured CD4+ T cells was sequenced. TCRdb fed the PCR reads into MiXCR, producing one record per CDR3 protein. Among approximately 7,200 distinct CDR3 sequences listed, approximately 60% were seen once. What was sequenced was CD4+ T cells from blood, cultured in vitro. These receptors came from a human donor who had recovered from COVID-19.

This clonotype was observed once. For the CDR3, the DNA is TGTGCCAGCAGTTACCAGGGACTAGCGGGGGGGTATAGCTCCTACGAGCAGTACTTC. Translated: CASSYQGLAGGYSSYEQYF. The chain carries TRBV6-5 and TRBJ2-7; TRBD2 aligns across 16 bases. J gave up 0 bases and V 2 bases, and 7 bases lay outside the gene matches. This CDR3 comprises 19 residues. Germline V gene sequence: CDR1 MNHEY, CDR2 SVGAGI.

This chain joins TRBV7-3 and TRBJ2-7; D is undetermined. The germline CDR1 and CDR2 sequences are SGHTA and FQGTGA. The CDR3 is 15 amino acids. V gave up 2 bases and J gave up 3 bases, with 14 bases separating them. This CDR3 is CASSLAPDLVYEQYF. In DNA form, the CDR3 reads TGTGCCAGCAGCTTAGCTCCGGATCTAGTCTACGAGCAGTACTTC.

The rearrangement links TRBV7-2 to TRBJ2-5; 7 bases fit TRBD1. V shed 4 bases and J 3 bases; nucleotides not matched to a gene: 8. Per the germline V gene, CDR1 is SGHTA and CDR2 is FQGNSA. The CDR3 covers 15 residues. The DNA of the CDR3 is TGTGCCAGCAGCTCAGGGGACAGTCGTAAAGAGACCCAGTACTTC. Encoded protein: CASSSGDSRKETQYF.

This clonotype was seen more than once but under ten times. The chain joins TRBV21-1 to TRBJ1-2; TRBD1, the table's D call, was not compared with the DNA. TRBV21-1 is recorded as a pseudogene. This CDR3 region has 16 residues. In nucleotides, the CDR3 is TGTGCCAGCAGCAAAGTCTGGGGGGTCTCTAACTATGGCTACACCTTC. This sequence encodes CASSKVWGVSNYGYTF.

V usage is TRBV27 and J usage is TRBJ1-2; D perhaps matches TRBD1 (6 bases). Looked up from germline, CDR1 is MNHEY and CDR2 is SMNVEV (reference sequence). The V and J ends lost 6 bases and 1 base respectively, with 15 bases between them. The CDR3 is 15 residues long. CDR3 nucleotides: TGTGCCAGCAGCCCCACGGACAGTTATAACTATGGCTACACCTTC. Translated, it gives CASSPTDSYNYGYTF.

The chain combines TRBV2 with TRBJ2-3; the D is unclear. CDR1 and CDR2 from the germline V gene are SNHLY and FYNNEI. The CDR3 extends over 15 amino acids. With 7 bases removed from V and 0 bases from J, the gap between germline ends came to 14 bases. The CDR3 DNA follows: TGTGCCAGCATTAACTCGGACGGAAGCACAGATACGCAGTATTTT. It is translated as CASINSDGSTDTQYF.

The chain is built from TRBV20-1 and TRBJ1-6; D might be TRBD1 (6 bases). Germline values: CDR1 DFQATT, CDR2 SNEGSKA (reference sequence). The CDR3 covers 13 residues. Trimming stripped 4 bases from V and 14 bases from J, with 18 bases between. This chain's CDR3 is CSANTGLREALHF. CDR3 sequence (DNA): TGCAGTGCTAACACAGGGCTCAGGGAAGCCCTCCACTTT.

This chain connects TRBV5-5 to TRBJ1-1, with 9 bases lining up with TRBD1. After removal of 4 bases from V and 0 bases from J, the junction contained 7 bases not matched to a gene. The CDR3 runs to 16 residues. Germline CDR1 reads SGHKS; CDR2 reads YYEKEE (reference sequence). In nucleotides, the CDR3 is TGTGCCAGCAGCCGTCCCGGGACAGGGATGAACACTGAAGCTTTCTTT. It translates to CASSRPGTGMNTEAFF.

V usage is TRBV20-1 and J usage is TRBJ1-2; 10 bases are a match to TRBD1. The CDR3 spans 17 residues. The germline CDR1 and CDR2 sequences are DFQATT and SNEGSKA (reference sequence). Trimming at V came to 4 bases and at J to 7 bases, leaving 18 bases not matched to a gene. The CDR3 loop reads CSATIQKRTGGVGGYTF. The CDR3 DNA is TGCAGTGCTACGATCCAGAAGAGGACAGGGGGAGTTGGTGGCTACACCTTC.

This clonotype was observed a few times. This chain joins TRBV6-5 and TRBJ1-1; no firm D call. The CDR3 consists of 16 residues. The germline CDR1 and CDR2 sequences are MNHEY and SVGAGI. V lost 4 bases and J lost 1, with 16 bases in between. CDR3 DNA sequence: TGTGCCAGCAGTTCCGGCAGAACCTCCTCGAACACTGAAGCTTTCTTT. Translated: CASSSGRTSSNTEAFF.

The CDR3 region is CASSLATRGTGELFF. Here the CDR3 DNA reads TGTGCCAGCAGCTTGGCGACTAGGGGCACCGGGGAGCTGTTTTTT. The V and J genes are TRBV5-4 and TRBJ2-2, with D perhaps TRBD2 (6 bases). The germline V and J ends were trimmed by 0 bases and 4 bases, with 10 bases remaining between them. The CDR3 totals 15 residues. CDR1 and CDR2 from the germline V gene are SGHNT and YYREEE (reference sequence).

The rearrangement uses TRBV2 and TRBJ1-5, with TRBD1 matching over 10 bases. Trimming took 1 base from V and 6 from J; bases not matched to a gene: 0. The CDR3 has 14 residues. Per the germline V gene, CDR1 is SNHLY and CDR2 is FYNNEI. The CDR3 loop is CASSEGQGAQPQHF. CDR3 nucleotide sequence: TGTGCCAGCAGTGAAGGACAGGGGGCTCAGCCCCAGCATTTT.

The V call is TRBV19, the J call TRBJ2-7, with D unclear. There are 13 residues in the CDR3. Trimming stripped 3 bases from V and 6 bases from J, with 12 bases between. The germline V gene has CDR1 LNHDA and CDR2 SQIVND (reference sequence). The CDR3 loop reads CASSITIGSEQYF. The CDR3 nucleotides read TGTGCCAGTAGTATTACTATCGGAAGCGAGCAGTACTTC.

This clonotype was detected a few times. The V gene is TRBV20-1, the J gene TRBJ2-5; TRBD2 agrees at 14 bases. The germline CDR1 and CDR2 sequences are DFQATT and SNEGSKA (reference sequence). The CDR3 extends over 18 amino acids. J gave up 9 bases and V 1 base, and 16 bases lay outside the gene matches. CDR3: CSARVPFRLAGGRRAQYF. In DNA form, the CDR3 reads TGCAGTGCTAGAGTCCCATTCCGACTAGCGGGAGGGCGAAGGGCCCAGTACTTC.

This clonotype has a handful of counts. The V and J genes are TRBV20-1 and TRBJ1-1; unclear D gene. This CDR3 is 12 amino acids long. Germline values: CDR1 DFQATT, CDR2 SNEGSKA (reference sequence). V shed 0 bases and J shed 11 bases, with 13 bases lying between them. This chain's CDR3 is CSARDKRVRAFF. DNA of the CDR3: TGCAGTGCTAGAGATAAGAGGGTGAGGGCTTTCTTT.

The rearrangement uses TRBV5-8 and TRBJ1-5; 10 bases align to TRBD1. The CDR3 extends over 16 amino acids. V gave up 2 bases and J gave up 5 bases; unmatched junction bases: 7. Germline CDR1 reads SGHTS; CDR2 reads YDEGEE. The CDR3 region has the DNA TGTGCCAGCAGCTTACGGGGACAGGGGAGTTATCAGCCCCAGCATTTT. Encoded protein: CASSLRGQGSYQPQHF.

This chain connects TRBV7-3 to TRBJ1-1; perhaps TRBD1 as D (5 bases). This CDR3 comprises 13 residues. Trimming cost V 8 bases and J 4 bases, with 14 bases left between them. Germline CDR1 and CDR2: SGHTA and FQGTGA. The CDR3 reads CASCQLGGTEAFF. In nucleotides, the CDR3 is TGTGCCAGCTGCCAGCTCGGGGGCACTGAAGCTTTCTTT.

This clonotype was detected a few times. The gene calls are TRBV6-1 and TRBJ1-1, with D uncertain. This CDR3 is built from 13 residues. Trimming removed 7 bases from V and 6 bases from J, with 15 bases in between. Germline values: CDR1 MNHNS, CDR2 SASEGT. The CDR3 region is CASNNGWGAEAFF. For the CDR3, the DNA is TGTGCCAGCAACAACGGGTGGGGAGCTGAAGCTTTCTTT.

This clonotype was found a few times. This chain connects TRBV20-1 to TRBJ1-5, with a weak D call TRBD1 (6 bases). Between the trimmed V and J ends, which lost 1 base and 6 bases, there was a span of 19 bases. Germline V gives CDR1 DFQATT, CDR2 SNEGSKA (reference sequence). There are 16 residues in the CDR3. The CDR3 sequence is CSARGGRAAVGQPQHF. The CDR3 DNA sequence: TGCAGTGCTAGAGGGGGGCGGGCCGCAGTCGGTCAGCCCCAGCATTTT.

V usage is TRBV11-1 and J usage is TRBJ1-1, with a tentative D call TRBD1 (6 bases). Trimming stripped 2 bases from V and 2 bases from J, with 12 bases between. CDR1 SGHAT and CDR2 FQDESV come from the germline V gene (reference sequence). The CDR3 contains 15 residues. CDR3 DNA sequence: TGTGCCAGCAGCTTACTTACAGGGTCAAACACTGAAGCTTTCTTT. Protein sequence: CASSLLTGSNTEAFF.

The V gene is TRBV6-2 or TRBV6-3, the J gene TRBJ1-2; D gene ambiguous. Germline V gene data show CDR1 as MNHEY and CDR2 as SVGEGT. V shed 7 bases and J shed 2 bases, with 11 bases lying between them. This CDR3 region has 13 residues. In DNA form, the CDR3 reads TGTGCCAGCACGAGGAGGGTGAACTATGGCTACACCTTC. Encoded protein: CASTRRVNYGYTF.

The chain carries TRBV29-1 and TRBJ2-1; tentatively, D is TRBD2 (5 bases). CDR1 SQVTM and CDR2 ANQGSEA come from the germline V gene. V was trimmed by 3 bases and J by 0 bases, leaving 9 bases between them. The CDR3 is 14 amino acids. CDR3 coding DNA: TGCAGCGTTGAGGAGCGGAGCTCCTACAATGAGCAGTTCTTC. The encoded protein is CSVEERSSYNEQFF.

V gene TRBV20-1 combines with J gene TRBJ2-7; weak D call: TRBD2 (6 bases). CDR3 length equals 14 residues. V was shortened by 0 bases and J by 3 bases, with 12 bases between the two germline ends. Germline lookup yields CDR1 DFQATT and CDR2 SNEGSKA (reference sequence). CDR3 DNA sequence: TGCAGTGCTAGAGAGGGGGGATTGGACTACGAGCAGTACTTC. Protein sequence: CSAREGGLDYEQYF.

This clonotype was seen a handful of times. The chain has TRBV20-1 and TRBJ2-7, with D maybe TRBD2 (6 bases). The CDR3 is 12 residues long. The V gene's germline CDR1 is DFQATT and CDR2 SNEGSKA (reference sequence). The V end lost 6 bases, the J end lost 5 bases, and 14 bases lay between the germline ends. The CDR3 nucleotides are TGCAGTGCAGGATCCCGCGGGGACGAGCAGTACTTC. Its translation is CSAGSRGDEQYF.

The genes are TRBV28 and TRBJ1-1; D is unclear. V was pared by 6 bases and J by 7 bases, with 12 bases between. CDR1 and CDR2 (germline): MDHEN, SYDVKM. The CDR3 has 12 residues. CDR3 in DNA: TGTGCCAGCAGCTGGTCCGAATATGAAGCTTTCTTT. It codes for CASSWSEYEAFF.

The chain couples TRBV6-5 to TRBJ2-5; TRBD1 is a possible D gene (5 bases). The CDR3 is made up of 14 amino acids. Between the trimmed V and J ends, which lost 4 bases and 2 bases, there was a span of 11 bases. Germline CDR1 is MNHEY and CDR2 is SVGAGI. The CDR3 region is CASSSLDRQETQYF. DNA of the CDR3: TGTGCCAGCAGTTCCCTCGACAGACAAGAGACCCAGTACTTC.

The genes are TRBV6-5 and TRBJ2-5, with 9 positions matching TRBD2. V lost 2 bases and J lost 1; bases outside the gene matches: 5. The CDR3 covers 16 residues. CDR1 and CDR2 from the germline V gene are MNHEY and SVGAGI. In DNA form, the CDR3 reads TGTGCCAGCAGTTACGCCGGGACTAGCATCCAAGAGACCCAGTACTTC. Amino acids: CASSYAGTSIQETQYF.

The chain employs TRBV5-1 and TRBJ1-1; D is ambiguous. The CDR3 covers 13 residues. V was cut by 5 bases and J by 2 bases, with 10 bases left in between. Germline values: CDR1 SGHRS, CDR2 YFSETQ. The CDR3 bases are TGCGCCAGCAGAGTATCGTTAAACACTGAAGCTTTCTTT. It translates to CASRVSLNTEAFF.

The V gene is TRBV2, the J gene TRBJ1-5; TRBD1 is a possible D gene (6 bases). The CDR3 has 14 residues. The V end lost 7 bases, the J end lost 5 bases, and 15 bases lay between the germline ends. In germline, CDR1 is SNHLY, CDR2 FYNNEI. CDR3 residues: CASTSDSSDQPQHF. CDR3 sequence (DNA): TGTGCCAGCACTTCGGACAGTAGTGATCAGCCCCAGCATTTT.

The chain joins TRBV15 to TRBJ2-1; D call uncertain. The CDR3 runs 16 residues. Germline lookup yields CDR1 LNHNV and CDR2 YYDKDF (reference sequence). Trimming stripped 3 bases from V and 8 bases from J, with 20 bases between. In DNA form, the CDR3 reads TGTGCCACCAGCAGTACCCGTAATTCGCGTACGCATGAGCAGTTCTTC. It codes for CATSSTRNSRTHEQFF.

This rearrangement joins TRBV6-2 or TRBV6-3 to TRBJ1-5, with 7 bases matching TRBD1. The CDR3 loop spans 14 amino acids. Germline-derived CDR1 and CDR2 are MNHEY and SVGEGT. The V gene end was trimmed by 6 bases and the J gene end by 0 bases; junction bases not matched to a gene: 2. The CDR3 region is CASSRTGSNQPQHF. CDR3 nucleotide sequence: TGTGCCAGCAGCCGGACAGGTAGCAATCAGCCCCAGCATTTT.